Reported below is one T cell receptor (beta chain). Germline loops: CDR1 MGHRA, CDR2 YSYEKL. V was trimmed by 1 base and J by 3 bases, leaving 13 bases between them. The CDR3 extends over 16 amino acids. Naive CD8 cells comprised CD45RO-negative, CCR7-positively selected cells, excluding terminally differentiated effector memory CD45RA+ cells. Healthy adults negative for HIV, lacking recent acute infections or vaccinations, served as donors. Among the donors, all were Caucasian adults who lived in Nashville, Tennessee. Methods used by the authors: Junction-only immunoSEQ data arrived without quality scores, meaning filtering differed. The protocol was immunoSEQ multiplex PCR, while the TCRdb copy is restricted to in-frame clones and leaves out a portion. V, J and clone size are those of that table, while D and trimming were read from the DNA. The table includes roughly 1,800,000 clones, roughly 94% detected once.

The data derive from a study of shared clonotypes between healthy human individuals. This chain uses TRBV4-1 with TRBJ2-1, with D perhaps matching TRBD2 (5 bases). The clonotype comes from a man between 18 and 35 years old in good health. Material for sequencing was naive CD8+ T cells sorted from blood. The CDR3 sequence: CASSQVEAVRYNEQFF. CDR3 bases: TGCGCCAGCAGCCAAGTAGAAGCGGTTCGCTACAATGAGCAGTTCTTC.